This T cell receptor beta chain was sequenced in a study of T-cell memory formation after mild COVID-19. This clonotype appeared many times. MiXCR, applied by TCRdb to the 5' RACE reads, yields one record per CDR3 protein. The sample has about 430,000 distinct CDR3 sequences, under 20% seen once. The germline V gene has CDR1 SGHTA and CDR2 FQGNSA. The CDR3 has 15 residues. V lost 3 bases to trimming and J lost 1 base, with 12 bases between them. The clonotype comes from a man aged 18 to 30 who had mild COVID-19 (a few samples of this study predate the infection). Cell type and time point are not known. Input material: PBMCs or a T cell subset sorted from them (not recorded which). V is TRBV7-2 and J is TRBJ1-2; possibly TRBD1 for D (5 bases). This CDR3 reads CASSLRQLFNYGYTF. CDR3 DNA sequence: TGTGCCAGCAGCTTGAGACAGCTCTTTAACTATGGCTACACCTTC.